The present T cell receptor (beta chain) was sequenced within a study of cytotoxic CD8 clonotypes in ibrutinib-treated CLL. Study at large: A median around 12 months of treatment, range 6 to 36, preceded the collection of response samples. Overall study findings and caveats: Treatment left the uncommon public clonotypes either contracted or stable in frequency. Clonality increased at ibrutinib response, then returned toward baseline at progression.

Depth targeted 1 in 200,000 to 1 in 1 million T cells, averaging around 9.5x coverage per clonotype. Libraries were prepared by immunoSEQ multiplex PCR; TCRdb keeps only in-frame clonotypes and omits some of them. The table lists approximately 91,000 clones, about four fifths of them singletons. CDR1 and CDR2 (germline): SEHNR, FQNEAQ (reference sequence). V was clipped by 6 bases and J by 8 bases, with 2 bases between them. This CDR3 has 9 amino acids. The table lists this clone with a few counts. The antigen is undetermined. The genes are TRBV7-9 and TRBJ2-1; D gene ambiguous. This clonotype originated in a human donor with chronic lymphocytic leukemia. The sample here was PBMCs, taken after 12 months of ibrutinib treatment. This chain's CDR3 is CASSDEQFF. The CDR3 nucleotides read TGTGCCAGCAGTGATGAGCAGTTCTTC.